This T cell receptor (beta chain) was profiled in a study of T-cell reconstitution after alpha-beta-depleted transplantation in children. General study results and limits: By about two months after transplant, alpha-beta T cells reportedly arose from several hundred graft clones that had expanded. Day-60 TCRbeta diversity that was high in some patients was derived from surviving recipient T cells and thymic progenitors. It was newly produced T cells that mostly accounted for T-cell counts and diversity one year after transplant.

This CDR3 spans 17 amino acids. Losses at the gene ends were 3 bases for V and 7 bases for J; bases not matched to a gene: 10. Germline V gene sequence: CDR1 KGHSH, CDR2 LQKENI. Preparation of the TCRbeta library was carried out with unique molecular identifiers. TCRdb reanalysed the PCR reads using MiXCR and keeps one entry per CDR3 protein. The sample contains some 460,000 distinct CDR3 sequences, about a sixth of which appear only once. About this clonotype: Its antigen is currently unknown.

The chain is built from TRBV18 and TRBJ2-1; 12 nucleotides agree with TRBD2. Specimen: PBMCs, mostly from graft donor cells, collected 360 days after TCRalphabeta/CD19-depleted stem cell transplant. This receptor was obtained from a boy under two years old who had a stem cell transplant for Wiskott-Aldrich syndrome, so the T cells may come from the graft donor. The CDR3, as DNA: TGTGCCAGCTCACCCCTTGCTAGCGGGGGGGCTAGGAATGAGCAGTTCTTC. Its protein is CASSPLASGGARNEQFF.